Presented here are 30 T cell receptor beta chains from one specimen sequenced in a study of T cells in Graves' hyperthyroidism and ophthalmopathy. It was RNA transcripts that yielded the amplified TCR beta CDR3 regions. Using the HTBI primer set, a first-round RT-PCR was run on the TCR CDR3. TCRdb used MiXCR to reprocess the multiplex PCR reads, holding one entry per CDR3 protein. The table has some 500,000 distinct CDR3 sequences, around 22% seen once; the top ten hold approximately 11%. Sequencing was performed on blood. The receptors originated from a woman aged 30 to 39 with Graves' ophthalmopathy.

This clonotype was seen many times. The J gene is TRBJ2-7, the V gene TRBV27; 10 bases match TRBD1. Trimming took 11 bases from V and 1 from J; bases not matched to a gene: 8. The CDR3 totals 14 residues. Germline loops: CDR1 MNHEY, CDR2 SMNVEV (reference sequence). The CDR3 here is CACQPGQGSYEQYF. The CDR3, as DNA: TGTGCCTGCCAACCGGGACAGGGGTCCTACGAGCAGTACTTC.

This clonotype was seen repeatedly, ten times or more. The rearrangement links TRBV7-2 to TRBJ1-2; D is uncertain. V lost 4 bases to trimming and J lost 3 bases, with 3 bases between them. Germline V CDR1 and CDR2: SGHTA, FQGNSA. CDR3 length equals 11 residues. CDR3 region: CASSSHYGYTF. CDR3 sequence (DNA): TGTGCCAGCAGCTCCCACTATGGCTACACCTTC. Full variable domain (rest looked up from reference TRBV7-2 and TRBJ1-2): GAGVSQSPSNKVTEKGKDVELRCDPISGHTALYWYRQSLGQGLEFLIYFQGNSAPDKSGLPSDRFSAERTGGSVSTLTIQRTQQEDSAVYLCASSSHYGYTFGSGTRLTVV.

This clonotype was recorded at least ten times. V gene TRBV4-2 combines with J gene TRBJ2-5, with D hard to call. Germline CDR1 is LGHNA and CDR2 is YNFKEQ. Trimming cost V 0 bases and J 1 base, with 6 bases left between them. The CDR3 covers 14 residues. CDR3 region: CASSQERFQETQYF. The CDR3 nucleotides are TGTGCCAGCAGCCAAGAAAGGTTCCAAGAGACCCAGTACTTC.

In its sample, this clonotype was seen many times. The chain carries TRBV27 and TRBJ1-1, with TRBD1 identical over 7 bases. Germline V gene sequence: CDR1 MNHEY, CDR2 SMNVEV (reference sequence). The CDR3 extends over 14 amino acids. J gave up 4 bases and V 5 bases, and 7 bases lay outside the gene matches. The CDR3 here is CASSTTGLGTEAFF. CDR3 nucleotides: TGTGCCAGCAGTACGACAGGGTTAGGCACTGAAGCTTTCTTT.

This rearrangement joins TRBV12-3 or TRBV12-4 to TRBJ2-7; weak D call: TRBD2 (5 bases). The V and J ends lost 7 bases and 6 bases respectively, with 16 bases between them. The CDR3 contains 13 residues. CDR3 sequence (DNA): TGTGCCAGCAAAGAGGGTGGTACGTCCGAGCAGTACTTC. Translation gives CASKEGGTSEQYF.

There are a few counts of this clonotype. The chain employs TRBV27 and TRBJ1-5; D remains unclear. The CDR3 sequence is 15 residues long. From germline, CDR1 is MNHEY and CDR2 SMNVEV (reference sequence). The V end was cut by 1 base, the J end by 7 bases, with 14 bases between. In DNA form, the CDR3 reads TGTGCCAGCAGTTTATTCGGGTCTACGGGGCAGCCCCAGCATTTT. As protein: CASSLFGSTGQPQHF.

The chain uses TRBV6-5 and TRBJ2-7; no clear D. With 0 bases removed from V and 0 bases from J, the gap between germline ends came to 6 bases. The CDR3 length is 14 residues. CDR1 and CDR2 from the germline V gene are MNHEY and SVGAGI. The CDR3 DNA reads TGTGCCAGCAGTTACTCGGAGAGCTCCTACGAGCAGTACTTC. This translates into CASSYSESSYEQYF.

There are many counts of this clonotype. The chain carries TRBV29-1 and TRBJ2-2; D is tentatively TRBD1 or TRBD2 (5 bases each). Trimming removed 0 bases at V and 1 base at J, with 12 bases between. The germline gives CDR1 SQVTM, CDR2 ANQGSEA. The CDR3 runs 16 residues. The CDR3 is CSVEDLGTGNTGELFF. The CDR3 coding sequence is TGCAGCGTTGAAGACCTCGGGACCGGGAACACCGGGGAGCTGTTTTTT.

This clonotype was seen ten or more times. The V call is TRBV6-1, the J call TRBJ2-3; no firm D call. V was pared by 10 bases and J by 3 bases, with 14 bases between. Looked up from germline, CDR1 is MNHNS and CDR2 is SASEGT. This CDR3 spans 13 amino acids. The CDR3 DNA reads TGTGCCACCTGTGTTTCCAGGACAGATACGCAGTATTTT. Its translation is CATCVSRTDTQYF.

At least ten counts were recorded for this clonotype. The rearrangement links TRBV28 to TRBJ1-1; D unresolved. V was cut by 2 bases and J by 10 bases, with 11 bases left in between. The CDR3 is 12 residues long. Germline lookup yields CDR1 MDHEN and CDR2 SYDVKM. Here the CDR3 DNA reads TGTGCCAGCAGTTTAGAGACATCGGGAGCTTTCTTT. This translates into CASSLETSGAFF.

This clonotype was seen at least ten times. The chain carries TRBV7-9 and TRBJ1-2, with D tentatively TRBD1 (6 bases). There are 15 residues in the CDR3. Germline V lookup: CDR1 SEHNR, CDR2 FQNEAQ (reference sequence). Trimming stripped 1 base from V and 7 bases from J, with 16 bases between. As DNA, the CDR3 is TGTGCCAGCAGCTTAGACTTGGGTTACAGGGCTGGCTACACCTTC. Amino acids: CASSLDLGYRAGYTF.

This clonotype came up many times. This sequence joins TRBV12-3 or TRBV12-4 and TRBJ2-7; no clear D gene. The CDR3 runs 15 residues. V lost 5 bases to trimming and J lost 6 bases, with 20 bases between them. The CDR3 coding sequence is TGTGCCAGCAGTCCTATCCCCTTTGGGCAGTGCGAGCAGTACTTC. Amino acids: CASSPIPFGQCEQYF.

In this sample, this clonotype turned up many times. The rearrangement links TRBV5-1 to TRBJ2-4; D is perhaps TRBD1 or TRBD2 (5 bases each). Looked up from germline, CDR1 is SGHRS and CDR2 is YFSETQ. This CDR3 contains 17 residues. Trimming removed 0 bases from V and 1 base from J, with 14 bases in between. CDR3 sequence reads: CASSLDWGNAAKNIQYF. DNA for the CDR3: TGCGCCAGCAGCTTGGATTGGGGGAATGCGGCCAAAAACATTCAGTACTTC.

This clonotype was recorded at least ten times. Here the CDR3 reads CASSQAHRYYEQYF. Written as DNA, the CDR3 is TGCGCCAGCAGCCAAGCGCACAGGTACTACGAGCAGTACTTC. The chain combines TRBV4-1 with TRBJ2-7, with D possibly being TRBD1 (5 bases). The CDR3 has 14 amino acids. V was cut by 1 base and J by 3 bases, with 10 bases left in between. Germline CDR1 and CDR2: MGHRA and YSYEKL.

Ten or more counts support this clonotype. This chain uses TRBV20-1 with TRBJ1-2; D ambiguous. This CDR3 comprises 15 residues. Germline V gene sequence: CDR1 DFQATT, CDR2 SNEGSKA (reference sequence). V shed 6 bases and J shed 4 bases, with 21 bases lying between them. The CDR3 region is CSAPDAYLGIYGYTF. CDR3 nucleotide sequence: TGCAGTGCCCCGGATGCTTACCTCGGGATCTATGGCTACACCTTC.

The chain uses TRBV6-1 and TRBJ1-1; D perhaps matches TRBD1 (6 bases). From germline, CDR1 is MNHNS and CDR2 SASEGT. The CDR3 has 14 residues. V lost 4 bases to trimming and J lost 1 base, with 10 bases between them. CDR3 in DNA: TGTGCCAGCAGTGGGAAGACAGGGAACACTGAAGCTTTCTTT. Translating it yields CASSGKTGNTEAFF.

The chain is built from TRBV12-3 or TRBV12-4 and TRBJ1-3, with TRBD1 matching over 9 bases. V dropped 3 bases and J dropped 4; count of bases not matched to a gene: 4. This CDR3 has 15 residues. The CDR3 reads CASSFGTGLGNTIYF. The DNA for the CDR3 is TGTGCCAGCAGTTTCGGGACAGGGCTCGGAAACACCATATATTTT.

A few counts support this clonotype. The V and J genes are TRBV7-9 and TRBJ1-2, with unresolved D. Germline V gene sequence: CDR1 SEHNR, CDR2 FQNEAQ (reference sequence). V dropped 4 bases and J dropped 3 bases, with 9 bases sitting between them. This CDR3 has 13 amino acids. This CDR3 is CASSYQEDYGYTF. Written as DNA, the CDR3 is TGTGCCAGCAGCTATCAGGAGGACTATGGCTACACCTTC.

This clonotype was observed at least ten times. The genes are TRBV6-2 or TRBV6-3 and TRBJ2-7, with D possibly TRBD2 on 5 matching bases. CDR1 and CDR2 (germline): MNHEY, SVGEGT. V was pared by 4 bases and J by 0 bases, with 22 bases between. The length of the CDR3 is 18 residues. The CDR3 DNA reads as TGTGCCAGCAGTTTCGAGGGTGCAGGCGGCAAGAGCTCCTACGAGCAGTACTTC. Amino acid sequence: CASSFEGAGGKSSYEQYF.

J is TRBJ2-2 and V is TRBV24-1; D gene ambiguous. Trimming shortened V by 3 bases and J by 1 base, and 8 bases separated the two germline ends. The germline CDR1 and CDR2 sequences are KGHDR and SFDVKD. This CDR3 region has 15 residues. The chain's CDR3 is CATSDLQGNTGELFF. The CDR3 bases are TGTGCCACCAGTGATCTGCAAGGGAACACCGGGGAGCTGTTTTTT.

This clonotype was counted a few times. V is TRBV19 and J is TRBJ2-1, with D maybe TRBD2 (5 bases). The germline V gene encodes CDR1 LNHDA and CDR2 SQIVND (reference sequence). The ends were cut back, 5 bases at V and 9 bases at J, with 20 bases in the middle. CDR3 length equals 15 residues. The chain's CDR3 is CASSSRVLRGSEQFF. CDR3 in DNA: TGTGCCAGTAGTTCCCGGGTCTTACGAGGGAGTGAGCAGTTCTTC.

V usage is TRBV11-2 and J usage is TRBJ2-6; the D gene is possibly TRBD1 (5 bases). Germline V lookup: CDR1 SGHAT, CDR2 FQNNGV. V lost 1 base and J lost 15, with 10 bases in between. This CDR3 region has 12 residues. The CDR3 coding sequence is TGTGCCAGCAGCTTAGGGGGCCCCGCCCTGACTTTC. Translation: CASSLGGPALTF.

This clonotype has ten or more counts. V usage is TRBV6-1 and J usage is TRBJ2-7; 7 nucleotides align to TRBD2. This CDR3 has 15 amino acids. Germline V gene lookup returns CDR1 MNHNS and CDR2 SASEGT. V shed 6 bases, J shed 2 bases, and the junction held 10 bases outside the gene matches. CDR3 nucleotides: TGTGCCAGCAGGCCGGTGCCTAGCGGAACCTACGAGCAGTACTTC. It is translated as CASRPVPSGTYEQYF.

At least ten counts were recorded for this clonotype. This chain joins TRBV29-1 and TRBJ1-3; D call uncertain. CDR1 SQVTM and CDR2 ANQGSEA come from the germline V gene. The CDR3 runs 15 residues. Trimming removed 2 bases at V and 4 bases at J, with 15 bases between. Here the CDR3 reads CSVETRRRSGNTIYF. As DNA, the CDR3 is TGCAGCGTTGAAACTCGACGGCGATCCGGAAACACCATATATTTT.

This clonotype was detected many times. CDR3 nucleotide sequence: TGTGCCAGCAGCATGGGACAGAACGGAAACACCATATATTTT. It translates to CASSMGQNGNTIYF. The chain has TRBV6-1 and TRBJ1-3, with 7 nucleotides matching TRBD1. V dropped 6 bases and J dropped 4; count of bases not matched to a gene: 6. The germline gives CDR1 MNHNS, CDR2 SASEGT. The CDR3 length is 14 residues.

This clonotype was detected many times. The chain carries TRBV4-1 and TRBJ1-5, with TRBD1 as a possible D gene (5 bases). Germline lookup yields CDR1 MGHRA and CDR2 YSYEKL. The CDR3 is 16 amino acids. V was trimmed by 1 base and J by 1 base, leaving 11 bases between them. As DNA, the CDR3 is TGCGCCAGCAGCCAAGGGACACGACTAAGCAATCAGCCCCAGCATTTT. Protein: CASSQGTRLSNQPQHF.

In this sample, this clonotype turned up many times. This chain joins TRBV6-2 or TRBV6-3 and TRBJ2-6, with D uncertain. CDR3 length equals 16 residues. Trimming stripped 8 bases from V and 7 bases from J, with 21 bases between. The germline V gene has CDR1 MNHEY and CDR2 SVGEGT. Here the CDR3 DNA reads TGTGCCAGCCACGAGCCCAGGACCTTTTCAGCCAACGTCCTGACTTTC. It encodes CASHEPRTFSANVLTF.

This chain uses TRBV7-6 with TRBJ2-5, with D tentatively TRBD2 (5 bases). Germline CDR1 reads SGHVS; CDR2 reads FNYEAQ. Deletions cut 5 bases from V and 2 bases from J, with 12 bases between. The CDR3 loop spans 14 amino acids. The CDR3 is CASSKGLQQETQYF. In DNA form, the CDR3 reads TGTGCCAGCAGCAAAGGACTTCAGCAAGAGACCCAGTACTTC.

This clonotype was detected ten times or more. This chain links TRBV11-2 with TRBJ2-2, with 8 bases that match TRBD2. This CDR3 contains 15 residues. CDR1 SGHAT and CDR2 FQNNGV come from the germline V gene. V shed 7 bases and J 4 bases; nucleotides not matched to a gene: 8. CDR3 loop: CASTVGGTSTGELFF. The CDR3 nucleotides read TGTGCCAGCACCGTAGGTGGGACTAGCACCGGGGAGCTGTTTTTT.

This clonotype was seen ten or more times. This rearrangement joins TRBV7-8 to TRBJ1-5; D is perhaps TRBD1 (6 bases). Germline values: CDR1 SGHVS, CDR2 FQNEAQ. The V end lost 9 bases, the J end lost 6 bases, and 21 bases lay between the germline ends. CDR3 size: 15 residues. For the CDR3, the DNA is TGTGCCAGTCTACAGGGAGGAATCGCGGGTCAGCCCCAGCATTTT. Protein: CASLQGGIAGQPQHF. The variable domain in full, with the rest retrieved from reference TRBV7-8 and TRBJ1-5, is GAGVSQSPRYKVAKRGQDVALRCDPISGHVSLFWYQQALGQGPEFLTYFQNEAQLDKSGLPSDRFFAERPEGSVSTLKIQRTQQEDSAVYLCASLQGGIAGQPQHFGDGTRLSIL.